This T cell receptor (beta chain) is drawn from a study of CD4 T cells in relation to SARS-CoV-2 and coronaviruses. Study at large: PBMCs were cultured with antigen for less than twelve days before TCR beta sequencing. Study-wide points: No crossreactivity against non-spike viral proteins was tested here.

Some clones are missing from TCRdb's copy, which holds only in-frame ones; the method was immunoSEQ multiplex PCR. The sample lists under 25,000 clones; about 80% were seen once. Before the COVID-19 pandemic, during about 2010-2018, CD4+ T cells were taken from unexposed donors. CD4+ T cells were isolated from the cells after more than nine days of culture. This clone has more than one count but fewer than ten. Its cognate antigen is unknown. The sequence derives from a human donor in good health. The source material was CD4+ T cells from PBMCs, cultured in vitro.

CDR3 sequence reads: CASSQEVRVGYTF. CDR3 nucleotides: TGCGCCAGCAGCCAAGAGGTTAGGGTCGGCTACACCTTC. The genes are TRBV4-3 and TRBJ1-2; D is unclear. CDR1 is LGHNA, CDR2 YSLEER, per germline. V was clipped by 0 bases and J by 8 bases, with 10 bases between them. The CDR3 is 13 amino acids.